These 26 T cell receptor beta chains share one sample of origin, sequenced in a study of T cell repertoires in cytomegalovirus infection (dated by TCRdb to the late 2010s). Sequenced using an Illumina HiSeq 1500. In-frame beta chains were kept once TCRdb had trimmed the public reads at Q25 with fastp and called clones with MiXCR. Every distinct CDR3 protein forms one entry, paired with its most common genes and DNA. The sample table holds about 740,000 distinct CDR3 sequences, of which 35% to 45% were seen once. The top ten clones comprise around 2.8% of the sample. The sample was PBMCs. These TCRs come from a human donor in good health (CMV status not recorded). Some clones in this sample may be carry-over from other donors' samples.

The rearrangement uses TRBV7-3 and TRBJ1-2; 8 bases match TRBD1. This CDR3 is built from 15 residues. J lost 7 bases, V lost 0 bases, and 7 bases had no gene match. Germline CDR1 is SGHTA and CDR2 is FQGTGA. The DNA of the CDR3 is TGTGCCAGCAGCTTAACGGGACAGGCTACAAGTGGCTACACCTTC. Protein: CASSLTGQATSGYTF.

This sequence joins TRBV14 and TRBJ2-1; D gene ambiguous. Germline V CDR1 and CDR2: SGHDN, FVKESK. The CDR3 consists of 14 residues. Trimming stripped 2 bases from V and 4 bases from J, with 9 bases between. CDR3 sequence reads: CASSQRPVYNEQFF. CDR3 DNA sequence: TGTGCCAGCAGCCAACGCCCGGTTTACAATGAGCAGTTCTTC.

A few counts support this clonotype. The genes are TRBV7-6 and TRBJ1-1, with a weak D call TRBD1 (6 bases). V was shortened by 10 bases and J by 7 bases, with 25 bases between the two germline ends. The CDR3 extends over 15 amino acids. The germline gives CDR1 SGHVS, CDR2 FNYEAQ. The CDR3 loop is CATSILERGVGEAFF. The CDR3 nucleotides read TGTGCCACCTCCATACTGGAGAGGGGGGTGGGTGAAGCTTTCTTT.

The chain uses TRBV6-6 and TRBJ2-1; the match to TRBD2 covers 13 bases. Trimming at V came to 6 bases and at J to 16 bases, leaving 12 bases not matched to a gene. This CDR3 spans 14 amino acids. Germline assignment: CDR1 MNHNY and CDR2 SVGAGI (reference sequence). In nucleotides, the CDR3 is TGTGCCAGCAGCGACGGGACTAGCGGGGTGGGTTGTTTCTTC. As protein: CASSDGTSGVGCFF.

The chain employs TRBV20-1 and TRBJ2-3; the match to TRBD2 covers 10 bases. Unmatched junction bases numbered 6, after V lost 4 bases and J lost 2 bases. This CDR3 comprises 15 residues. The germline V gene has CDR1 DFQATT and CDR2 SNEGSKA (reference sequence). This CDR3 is CSAIGSGRNTDTQYF. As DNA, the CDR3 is TGCAGTGCTATAGGTAGCGGGAGGAACACAGATACGCAGTATTTT.

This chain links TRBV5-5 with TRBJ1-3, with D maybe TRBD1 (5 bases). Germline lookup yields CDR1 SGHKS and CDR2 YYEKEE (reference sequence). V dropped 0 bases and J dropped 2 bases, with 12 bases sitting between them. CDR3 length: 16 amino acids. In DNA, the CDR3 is TGTGCCAGCAGCTTGGTGGCAGGGCTGGCTGGAAACACCATATATTTT. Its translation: CASSLVAGLAGNTIYF.

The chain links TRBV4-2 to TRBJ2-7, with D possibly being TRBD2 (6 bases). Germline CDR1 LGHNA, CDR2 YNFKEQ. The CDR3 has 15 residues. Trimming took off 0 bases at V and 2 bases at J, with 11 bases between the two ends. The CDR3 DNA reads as TGTGCCAGCAGCCAAGAAATGGGAGGCGCCTACGAGCAGTACTTC. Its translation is CASSQEMGGAYEQYF.

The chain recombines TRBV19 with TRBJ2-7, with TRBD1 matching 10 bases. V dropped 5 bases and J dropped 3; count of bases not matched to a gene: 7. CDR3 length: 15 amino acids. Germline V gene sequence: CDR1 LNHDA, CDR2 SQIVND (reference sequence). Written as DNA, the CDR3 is TGTGCCAGTAGTCTCCCGGGACAGGGGAACTACGAGCAGTACTTC. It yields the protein CASSLPGQGNYEQYF.

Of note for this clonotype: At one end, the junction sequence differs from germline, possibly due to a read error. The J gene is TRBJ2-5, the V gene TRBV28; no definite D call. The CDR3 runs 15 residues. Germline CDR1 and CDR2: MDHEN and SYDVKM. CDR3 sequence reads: CASSLVPNPEDTQYF. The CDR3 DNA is TGTGCCAGCAGTTTAGTTCCCAACCCGGAAGATACCCAGTACTTC.

This CDR3 reads CASSPNYSGELFF. The CDR3 DNA is TGTGCCAGCAGCCCTAACTACTCCGGGGAGCTGTTTTTT. The J gene is TRBJ2-2, the V gene TRBV7-9; D call uncertain. The germline gives CDR1 SEHNR, CDR2 FQNEAQ (reference sequence). This CDR3 spans 13 amino acids. V lost 5 bases and J lost 6, with 10 bases in between.

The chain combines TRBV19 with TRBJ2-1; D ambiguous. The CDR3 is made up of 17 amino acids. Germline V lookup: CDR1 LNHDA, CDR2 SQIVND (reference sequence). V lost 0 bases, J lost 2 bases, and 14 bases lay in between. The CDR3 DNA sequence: TGTGCCAGTAGTATAGATGGCGACCAAGACGCCTACAATGAGCAGTTCTTC. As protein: CASSIDGDQDAYNEQFF.

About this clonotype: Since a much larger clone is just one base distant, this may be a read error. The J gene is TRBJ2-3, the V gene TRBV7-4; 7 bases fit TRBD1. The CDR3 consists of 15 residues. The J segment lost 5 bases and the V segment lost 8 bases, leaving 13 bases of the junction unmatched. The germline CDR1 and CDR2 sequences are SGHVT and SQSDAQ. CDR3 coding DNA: TGTGCCAGCCGCCCCCGTGACAGGGCCATAGATACGCAGTATTTT. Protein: CASRPRDRAIDTQYF.

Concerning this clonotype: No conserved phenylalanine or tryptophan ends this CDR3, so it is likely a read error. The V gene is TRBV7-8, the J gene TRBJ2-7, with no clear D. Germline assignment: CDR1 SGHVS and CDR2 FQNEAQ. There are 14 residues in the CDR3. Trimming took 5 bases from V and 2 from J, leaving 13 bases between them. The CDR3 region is CASSPSMGPYEQYL. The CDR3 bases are TGTGCCAGCAGCCCGTCCATGGGCCCCTACGAGCAGTACTTG.

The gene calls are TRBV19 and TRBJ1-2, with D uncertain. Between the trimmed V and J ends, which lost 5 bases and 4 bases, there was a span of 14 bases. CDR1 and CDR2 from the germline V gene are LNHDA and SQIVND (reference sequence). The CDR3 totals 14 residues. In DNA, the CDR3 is TGTGCCAGTAGTCCCAAAAAGGAGTTCTATGGCTACACCTTC. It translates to CASSPKKEFYGYTF. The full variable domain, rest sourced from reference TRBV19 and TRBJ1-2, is DGGITQSPKYLFRKEGQNVTLSCEQNLNHDAMYWYRQDPGQGLRLIYYSQIVNDFQKGDIAEGYSVSREKKESFPLTVTSAQKNPTAFYLCASSPKKEFYGYTFGSGTRLTVV.

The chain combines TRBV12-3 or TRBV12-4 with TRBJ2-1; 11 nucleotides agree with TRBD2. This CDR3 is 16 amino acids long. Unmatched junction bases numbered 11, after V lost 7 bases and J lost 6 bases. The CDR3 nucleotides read TGTGCCAGCAACCTCCTACTAGCGGGAGCTGTCAATGAGCAGTTCTTC. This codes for CASNLLLAGAVNEQFF.

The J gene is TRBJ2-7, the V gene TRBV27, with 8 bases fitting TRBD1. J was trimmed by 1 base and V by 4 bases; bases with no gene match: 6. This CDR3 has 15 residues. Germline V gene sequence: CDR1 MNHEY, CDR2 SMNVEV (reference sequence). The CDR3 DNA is TGTGCCAGCAGTTATGACAGGGGAGGATCCTACGAGCAGTACTTC. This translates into CASSYDRGGSYEQYF.

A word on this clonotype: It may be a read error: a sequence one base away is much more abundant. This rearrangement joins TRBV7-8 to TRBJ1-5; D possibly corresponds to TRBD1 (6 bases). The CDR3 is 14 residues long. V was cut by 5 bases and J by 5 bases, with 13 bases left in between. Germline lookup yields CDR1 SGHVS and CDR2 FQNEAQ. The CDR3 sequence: CASSPNGGHQPQHF. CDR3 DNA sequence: TGTGCCAGCAGCCCAAACGGGGGGCATCAGCCCCAGCATTTT.

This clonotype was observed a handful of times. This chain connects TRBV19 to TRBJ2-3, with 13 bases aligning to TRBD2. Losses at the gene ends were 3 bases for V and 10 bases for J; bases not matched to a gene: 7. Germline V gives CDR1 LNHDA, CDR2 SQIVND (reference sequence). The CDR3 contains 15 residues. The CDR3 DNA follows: TGTGCCAGTAGTATCGGACTAGCGGGGGTTGCGTCGCAGTATTTT. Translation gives CASSIGLAGVASQYF.

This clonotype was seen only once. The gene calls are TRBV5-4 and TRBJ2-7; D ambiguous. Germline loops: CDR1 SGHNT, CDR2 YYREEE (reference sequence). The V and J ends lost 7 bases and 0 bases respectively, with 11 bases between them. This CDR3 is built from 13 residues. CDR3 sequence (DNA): TGTGCCAGCCAGTTCTCAGGCTCCTACGAGCAGTACTTC. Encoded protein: CASQFSGSYEQYF.

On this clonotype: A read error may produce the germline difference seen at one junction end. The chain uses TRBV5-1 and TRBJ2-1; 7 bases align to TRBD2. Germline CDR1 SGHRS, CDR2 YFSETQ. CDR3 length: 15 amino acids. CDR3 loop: CASRLGGVPSNEQFF. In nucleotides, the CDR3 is TGCGCCAGCCGCTTGGGGGGGGTCCCCTCCAATGAGCAGTTCTTC.

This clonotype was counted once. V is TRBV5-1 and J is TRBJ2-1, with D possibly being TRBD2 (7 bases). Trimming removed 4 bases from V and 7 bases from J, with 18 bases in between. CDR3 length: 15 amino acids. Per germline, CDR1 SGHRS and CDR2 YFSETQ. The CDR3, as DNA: TGCGCCAGCAGCGTGGGGACGGGGGGCAGGAATGAGCAGTTCTTC. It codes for CASSVGTGGRNEQFF.

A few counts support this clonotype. CDR3: CSAAAGARNEQFF. CDR3 coding DNA: TGCAGCGCGGCGGCGGGGGCCCGCAATGAGCAGTTCTTC. V usage is TRBV29-1 and J usage is TRBJ2-1; tentative D call: TRBD2 (7 bases). The germline V gene encodes CDR1 SQVTM and CDR2 ANQGSEA. This CDR3 contains 13 residues. V gave up 7 bases and J gave up 6 bases, with 16 bases separating them.

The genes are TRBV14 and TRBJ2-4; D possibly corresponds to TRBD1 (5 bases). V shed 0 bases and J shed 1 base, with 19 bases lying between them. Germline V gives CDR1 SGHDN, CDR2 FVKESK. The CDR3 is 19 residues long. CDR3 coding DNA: TGTGCCAGCAGCCAAGATGTATTTCGGGTAGCAGGGGCCAAAAACATTCAGTACTTC. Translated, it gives CASSQDVFRVAGAKNIQYF.

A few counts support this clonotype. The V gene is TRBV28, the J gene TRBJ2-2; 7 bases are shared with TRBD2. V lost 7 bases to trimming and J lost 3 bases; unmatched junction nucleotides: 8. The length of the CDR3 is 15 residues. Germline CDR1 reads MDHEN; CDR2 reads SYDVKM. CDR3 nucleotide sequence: TGTGCCAGCACAGGGAGGGGAGTGTACACCGGGGAGCTGTTTTTT. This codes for CASTGRGVYTGELFF.

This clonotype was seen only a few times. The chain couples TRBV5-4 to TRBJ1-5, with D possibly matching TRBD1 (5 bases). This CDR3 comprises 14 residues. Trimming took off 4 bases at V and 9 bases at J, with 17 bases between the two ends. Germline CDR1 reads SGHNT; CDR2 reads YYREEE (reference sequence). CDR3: CASSPDPRGPPQHF. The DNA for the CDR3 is TGTGCCAGCAGCCCCGACCCAAGGGGTCCGCCCCAGCATTTT. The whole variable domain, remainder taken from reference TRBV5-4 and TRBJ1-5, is ETGVTQSPTHLIKTRGQQVTLRCSSQSGHNTVSWYQQALGQGPQFIFQYYREEENGRGNFPPRFSGLQFPNYSSELNVNALELDDSALYLCASSPDPRGPPQHFGDGTRLSIL.

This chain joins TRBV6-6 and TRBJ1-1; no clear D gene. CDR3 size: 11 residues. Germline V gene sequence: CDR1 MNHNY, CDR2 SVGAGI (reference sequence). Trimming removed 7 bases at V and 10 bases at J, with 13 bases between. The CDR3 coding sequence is TGTGCCAGCACGAGGAGGGCTCGAGCTTTCTTT. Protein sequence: CASTRRARAFF.